These T cell receptor beta chains were read from a single sample in a study of beta chain features in type 1 diabetes. The data were produced by immunoSEQ multiplex PCR, yet TCRdb's version contains in-frame clones alone and is incomplete. The sample lists around 280,000 clones, 15% occurring once. The material sequenced was naive CD4+ T cells from blood. These receptors came from a man aged 18 to 29 with type 1 diabetes. The CDR3 runs from the conserved cysteine through the conserved F or W. A D gene is named only where the DNA matches it firmly. Rows give clone size only sometimes, using once, few, many, or a class for an expanded clone.

len	abundance	d_gene	v_gene	j_gene	CDR3nt	CDR3aa
15	few	TRBD1	TRBV15	TRBJ2-7	TGTGCCACCAGCAGATATGGACAGGCGAACTACGAGCAGTACTTC	CATSRYGQANYEQYF
16	-	TRBD2	TRBV9	TRBJ2-3	TGTGCCAGCAGCCCCCATCAGGGACTAGTCTCAGATACGCAGTATTTT	CASSPHQGLVSDTQYF
14	-	-	TRBV6-5	TRBJ2-1	TGTGCCAGCAGGAAGGACCGGGGATACAATGAGCAGTTCTTC	CASRKDRGYNEQFF
15	-	TRBD1	TRBV15	TRBJ1-3	TGTGCCACCAGCAGAGATTGGGACAGTGGAAACACCATATATTTT	CATSRDWDSGNTIYF
15	few	-	TRBV30	TRBJ2-3	TGTGCCTGGAGGGGATACAGGAGCAGCACAGATACGCAGTATTTT	CAWRGYRSSTDTQYF
11	-	-	TRBV2	TRBJ2-7	TGTGCCAGCGCTATCCTCTACGAGCAGTACTTC	CASAILYEQYF
13	-	TRBD1	TRBV5-6	TRBJ1-2	TGTGCCAGCAGCTTCAGACAGGGGGATGGCTACACCTTC	CASSFRQGDGYTF
13	-	-	TRBV5-6	TRBJ1-3	TGTGCCAGCAGCTTGGACGGTGGAAACACCATATATTTT	CASSLDGGNTIYF
11	few	-	TRBV30	TRBJ2-7	TGTGCCTGGAGTGTACGGTCCGAGCAGTACTTC	CAWSVRSEQYF
14	-	-	TRBV4-3	TRBJ1-1	TGCGCCAGCAGCCAAGTGGGTTCCCGACAGGAAGCTTTCTTT	CASSQVGSRQEAFF
14	-	-	TRBV9	TRBJ2-7	TGTGCCAGCAGCGTAGGCCAGGGCACCTACGAGCAGTACTTC	CASSVGQGTYEQYF
14	few	TRBD1	TRBV29-1	TRBJ1-2	TGCAGCGTTGAGGGCAGGGGGCAAAACTATGGCTACACCTTC	CSVEGRGQNYGYTF
15	few	-	TRBV4-2	TRBJ2-1	TGTGCCAGCAGCCAGTCTCCAGGAACCTACAATGAGCAGTTCTTC	CASSQSPGTYNEQFF
13	-	TRBD1	TRBV7-9	TRBJ2-5	TGTGCCAGCAGGCTCGGACAGGAAGAGACCCAGTACTTC	CASRLGQEETQYF
14	few	-	TRBV9	TRBJ2-2	TGTGCCAGCAGCGTGGGGAGCCCTGAGGGGGAGCTGTTTTTT	CASSVGSPEGELFF
14	few	TRBD2	TRBV30	TRBJ2-5	TGTGCCTCAAGACTAGCGGGAGGGCGAGAGACCCAGTACTTC	CASRLAGGRETQYF
16	-	TRBD2	TRBV28	TRBJ2-2	TGTGCCAGCAGTTTACGGGGACTAAGGAGCCCCGGGGAGCTGTTTTTT	CASSLRGLRSPGELFF
16	-	-	TRBV2	TRBJ1-2	TGTGCCAGCAGCCCTCGGGTCCGCGGGGGCGAGGATGGCTACACCTTC	CASSPRVRGGEDGYTF
14	few	-	TRBV6-5	TRBJ2-7	TGTGCCAGCAGTTTTCGGGGATCGGTCACCGAGCAGTACTTC	CASSFRGSVTEQYF
16	-	TRBD2	TRBV5-4	TRBJ2-5	TGTGCCAGCAGCTTGGGACTAGCGGGGGGGCCAGAGACCCAGTACTTC	CASSLGLAGGPETQYF
17	-	TRBD2	TRBV5-4	TRBJ2-1	TGTGCCAGCAGTGAGTCCTTCGGGACTAGCGCATACAATGAGCAGTTCTTC	CASSESFGTSAYNEQFF
17	few	TRBD1	TRBV4-1	TRBJ2-6	TGCGCCAGCAGCCTTCCGGGCAGGGGGTCTGGGGCCAACGTCCTGACTTTC	CASSLPGRGSGANVLTF
13	-	-	TRBV30	TRBJ1-3	TGTGCCTGGAACACGGGGACTGGAAACACCATATATTTT	CAWNTGTGNTIYF
15	-	TRBD1	TRBV29-1	TRBJ2-7	TGCAGCGTTGAAGATAACAGGGGGGTTGGCTACGAGCAGTACTTC	CSVEDNRGVGYEQYF
14	-	-	TRBV7-2	TRBJ2-6	TGTGCCAGCATGCCAGGGTACGGGGCCAACGTCCTGACTTTC	CASMPGYGANVLTF
16	few	-	TRBV5-1	TRBJ2-5	TGCGCCAGCAGCTTGGGAAGCAGGTCAATCCAAGAGACCCAGTACTTC	CASSLGSRSIQETQYF
15	few	-	TRBV5-5	TRBJ2-3	TGTGCCAGCAGCTTGCAGGGGAGTGCAGGAGATACGCAGTATTTT	CASSLQGSAGDTQYF
16	few	TRBD1	TRBV9	TRBJ1-1	TGTGCCAGCAGCGAGACAGGGGCGATCCGCGACACTGAAGCTTTCTTT	CASSETGAIRDTEAFF
11	-	-	TRBV20-1	TRBJ1-2	TGCAGTGCAAGGAGTAGCTATGGCTACACCTTC	CSARSSYGYTF
15	few	-	TRBV27	TRBJ2-7	TGTGCCAGCAGTTCCGACGCTGTAGCACCCTACGAGCAGTACTTC	CASSSDAVAPYEQYF
14	-	TRBD1	TRBV6-5	TRBJ1-2	TGTGCCAGCAGTTCCGGGACAGGGAACTATGGCTACACCTTC	CASSSGTGNYGYTF
13	few	-	TRBV11-2	TRBJ1-5	TGTGCCAGCAGCCGGACAGTTGATCAGCCCCAGCATTTT	CASSRTVDQPQHF
16	few	-	TRBV28	TRBJ2-2	TGTGCCAGCAGTCCCACGTCGGGTAGCTTGTCCGGGGAGCTGTTTTTT	CASSPTSGSLSGELFF
17	few	TRBD1	TRBV4-1	TRBJ1-2	TGCGCCAGCAGCCAAGTCATCTTGACAGGGCCGGGGTATGGCTACACCTTC	CASSQVILTGPGYGYTF
15	few	-	TRBV11-2	TRBJ2-5	TGTGCCAGCAGCTTAGCCCCCGGAGCGGCGGAGACCCAGTACTTC	CASSLAPGAAETQYF